This TCR beta chain was recovered during a study of T-cell memory formation after mild COVID-19. Via MiXCR, TCRdb re-called the 5' RACE reads, giving one row per CDR3 protein. The table records around 200,000 distinct CDR3 sequences, 27% of them present only once. This clonotype was seen only a few times. The CDR3 is 13 residues long. Germline CDR1 SEHNR, CDR2 FQNEAQ (reference sequence). Trimming took off 2 bases at V and 1 base at J, with 5 bases between the two ends. This receptor was obtained from an adult woman who had mild COVID-19 (a few samples of this study predate the infection). Cell type and time point are not known. Sequencing was carried out using PBMCs or a T cell subset sorted from them (not recorded which). The gene calls are TRBV7-9 and TRBJ2-5; D remains unclear. CDR3 in DNA: TGTGCCAGCAGCTTAACGGTCCAAGAGACCCAGTACTTC. As protein: CASSLTVQETQYF. Complete variable domain (other parts from reference TRBV7-9 and TRBJ2-5): DTGVSQNPRHKITKRGQNVTFRCDPISEHNRLYWYRQTLGQGPEFLTYFQNEAQLEKSRLLSDRFSAERPKGSFSTLEIQRTEQGDSAMYLCASSLTVQETQYFGPGTRLLVL.